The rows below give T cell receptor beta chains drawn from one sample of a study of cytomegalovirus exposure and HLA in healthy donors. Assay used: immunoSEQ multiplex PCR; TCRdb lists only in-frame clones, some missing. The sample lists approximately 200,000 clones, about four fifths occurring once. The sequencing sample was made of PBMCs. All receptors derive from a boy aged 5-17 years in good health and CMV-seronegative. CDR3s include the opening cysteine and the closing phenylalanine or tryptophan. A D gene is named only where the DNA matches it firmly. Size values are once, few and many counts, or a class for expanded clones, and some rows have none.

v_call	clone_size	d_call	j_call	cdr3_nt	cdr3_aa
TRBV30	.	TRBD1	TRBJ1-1	TGTGCCTGGGACGAGGGGGCCTCAAGGGAGGCTTTCTTT	CAWDEGASREAFF
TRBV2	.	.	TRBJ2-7	TGTGCCAGCAGCCGGTCGGGTGTCCGGTTCGACGAGCAGTACTTC	CASSRSGVRFDEQYF
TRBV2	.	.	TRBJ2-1	TGTGCCAGCAATAAGGACAGCTCCTACAATGAGCAGTTCTTC	CASNKDSSYNEQFF
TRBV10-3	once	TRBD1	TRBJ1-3	TGTGCCATCAGTGGCGCGGACAGGGGAAACACCATATATTTT	CAISGADRGNTIYF
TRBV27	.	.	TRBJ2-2	TGTGCCAGCAGCCCATCGGCGGCGGAGCTGTTTTTT	CASSPSAAELFF
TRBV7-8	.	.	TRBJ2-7	TGTGCCAGCAGCCTCGTCCGGCGAGGCAGCTTATCCTACGAGCAGTACTTC	CASSLVRRGSLSYEQYF
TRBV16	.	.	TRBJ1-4	TGTGCCAGCAGCGTGGAGCATGCAACTAATGAAAAACTGTTTTTT	CASSVEHATNEKLFF
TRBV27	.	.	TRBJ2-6	TGTGCCAGCAGTTTCTTGGCATCTGGGGCCAACGTCCTGACTTTC	CASSFLASGANVLTF
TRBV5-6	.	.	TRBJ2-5	TGTGCCAGCAGCTTGCGACAGCAAGAGACCCAGTACTTC	CASSLRQQETQYF
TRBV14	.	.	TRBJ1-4	TGTGCCAGCAGCCAAGCTATGGGGGGAGCTAATGAAAAACTGTTTTTT	CASSQAMGGANEKLFF
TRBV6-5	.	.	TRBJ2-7	TGTGCCAGCAGTTTATACCCTAGCTCCTACGAGCAGTACTTC	CASSLYPSSYEQYF
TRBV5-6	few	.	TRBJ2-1	TGTGCCAGCAGCTGGGACATTAATGAGCAGTTCTTC	CASSWDINEQFF
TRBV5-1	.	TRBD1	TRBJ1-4	TGCGCCAGCAGAAGGGGGGGACAGGGAGTTCAAACTAATGAAAAACTGTTTTTT	CASRRGGQGVQTNEKLFF
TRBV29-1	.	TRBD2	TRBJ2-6	TGCAGCATCCTCGGTGCTAGCGGGAGACTTGGGGCCAACGTCCTGACTTTC	CSILGASGRLGANVLTF
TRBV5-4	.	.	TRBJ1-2	TGTGCCAGCAGCTTGGTGGACACCTTGAACTATGGCTACACCTTC	CASSLVDTLNYGYTF
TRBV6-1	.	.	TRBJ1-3	TGTGCCAGCAGTGAATGGGTACAGGGTGCCCTTTTCGCCTCCACCATATATTTT	CASSEWVQGALFASTIYF
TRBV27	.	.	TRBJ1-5	TGTGCCAGCAGTCACAGGGCTAGCAATCAGCCCCAGCATTTT	CASSHRASNQPQHF
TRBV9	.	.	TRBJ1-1	TGTGCCAGCAGCGTAGAACACCTGAACACTGAAGCTTTCTTT	CASSVEHLNTEAFF
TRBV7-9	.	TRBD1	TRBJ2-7	TGTGCCAGCAGCAACCTAGACAGGGGCCCCAACGAGCAGTACTTC	CASSNLDRGPNEQYF
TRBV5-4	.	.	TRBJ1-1	TGTGCCAGCATCAAAACCGGCGGCAGGGCGGTTACTGAAGCTTTCTTT	CASIKTGGRAVTEAFF
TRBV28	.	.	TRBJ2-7	TGTGCCAGCAGTTTTTGGCCCAGAGAGCAGTACTTC	CASSFWPREQYF
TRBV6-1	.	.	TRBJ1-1	TGTGCCAGCAGTAGCGCAAGGGGATTGAACACTGAAGCTTTCTTT	CASSSARGLNTEAFF
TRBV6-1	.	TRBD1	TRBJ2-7	TGTGCCAGCAGTGGAACCGGGACAGGAGGCTACGAGCAGTACTTC	CASSGTGTGGYEQYF
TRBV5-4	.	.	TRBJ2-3	TGTGCCAGCAGCTTCGACAGGCGGAGCACAGATACGCAGTATTTT	CASSFDRRSTDTQYF
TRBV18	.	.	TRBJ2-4	TGTGCCAGCTCACCGGCGGAGCTGGCAAAAAACATTCAGTACTTC	CASSPAELAKNIQYF
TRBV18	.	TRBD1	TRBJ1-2	TGTGCCAGCTTCCTACCGGGACAGGGATATGGCTACACCTTC	CASFLPGQGYGYTF
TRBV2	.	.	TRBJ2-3	TGTGCCAGCAGTGTCGACCCGGGTATGATCGCAGATACGCAGTATTTT	CASSVDPGMIADTQYF
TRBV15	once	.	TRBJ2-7	TGTGCCACCAGCCGTTCGACAGGGGACTACTACGAGCAGTACTTC	CATSRSTGDYYEQYF
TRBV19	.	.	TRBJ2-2	TGTGCCAGTAGAGGGAGTGACACCGGGGAGCTGTTTTTT	CASRGSDTGELFF
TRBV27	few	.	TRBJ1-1	TGTGCCAGCAGTTTATATACCGTCGGGGGAGCAATCGACACTGAAGCTTTCTTT	CASSLYTVGGAIDTEAFF
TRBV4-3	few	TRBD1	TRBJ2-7	TGCGCCAGCAGCCAAGACTCGACAGGGAAGTACGAGCAGTACTTC	CASSQDSTGKYEQYF
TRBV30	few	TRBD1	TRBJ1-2	TGTGCCTCGGACAGGGCCTTGGCTAACTATGGCTACACCTTC	CASDRALANYGYTF